The 2 T cell receptor beta chains presented below share a single source sample, sequenced in a study of shared clonotypes between healthy human individuals. The data were produced by immunoSEQ multiplex PCR, yet TCRdb's version contains in-frame clones alone and is incomplete. The sample includes millions of clones, roughly 91% seen only once; the top ten take roughly 1.8%. Cells designated naive CD8 were CD45RO-negative and were positively selected for CCR7, with terminally differentiated effector memory CD45RA+ cells excluded. Sequenced: naive CD8+ T cells from PBMCs. The origin of the receptors is a man aged 18 to 30 in good health. Some clones in this sample may be carry-over from other donors' samples.

The chain combines TRBV29-1 with TRBJ2-2; TRBD1 matches 7 bases. The germline V gene encodes CDR1 SQVTM and CDR2 ANQGSEA. CDR3 length equals 12 residues. Trimming at V came to 6 bases and at J to 6 bases, leaving 4 bases not matched to a gene. CDR3 DNA sequence: TGCAGCGTCTACGGACAGGCCGGGGAGCTGTTTTTT. It translates to CSVYGQAGELFF.

The V and J genes are TRBV29-1 and TRBJ1-2; D is unclear. The ends were cut back, 0 bases at V and 7 bases at J, with 15 bases in the middle. This CDR3 comprises 14 residues. Germline V CDR1 and CDR2: SQVTM, ANQGSEA. CDR3 protein: CSVEDGWGFGGYTF. DNA for the CDR3: TGCAGCGTTGAAGATGGGTGGGGTTTCGGTGGCTACACCTTC.